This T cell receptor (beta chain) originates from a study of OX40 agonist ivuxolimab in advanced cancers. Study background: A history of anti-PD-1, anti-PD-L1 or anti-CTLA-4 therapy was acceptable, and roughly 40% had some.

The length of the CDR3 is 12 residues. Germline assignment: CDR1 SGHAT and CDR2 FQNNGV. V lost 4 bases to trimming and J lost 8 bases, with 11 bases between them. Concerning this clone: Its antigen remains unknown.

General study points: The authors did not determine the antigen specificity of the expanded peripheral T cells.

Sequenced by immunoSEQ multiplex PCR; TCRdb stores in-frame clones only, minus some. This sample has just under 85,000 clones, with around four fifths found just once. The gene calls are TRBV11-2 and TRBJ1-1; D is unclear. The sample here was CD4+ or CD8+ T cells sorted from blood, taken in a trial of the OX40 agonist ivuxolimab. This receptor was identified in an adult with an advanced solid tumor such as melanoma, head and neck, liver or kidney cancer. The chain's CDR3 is CASSWVKTEAFF. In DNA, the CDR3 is TGTGCCAGCAGCTGGGTTAAGACCGAAGCTTTCTTT.